Here is one T cell receptor beta chain with its context. Its antigen specificity is not known. No base quality values were provided; no much bigger clone lies one nucleotide off. The data derive from a study of cytomegalovirus exposure and HLA in healthy donors (dated by TCRdb to 2016 to 2017). About the full investigation: According to an earlier analysis of 450 to 650 of the donors, about 190 million T cells yielded over 90 million unique TCR beta sequences and around 300 Gb of sequence data. The T cell repertoires of some 700 subjects were profiled by immunosequencing and related to cytomegalovirus serostatus. Alongside the repertoire data, information on donor age, sex, ethnicity and CMV serostatus was compiled. To decide whether each TCR beta V gene segment behaved as functional or pseudogenic, an earlier analysis of 587 of the donors relied on high-throughput TCR beta sequencing. An early release covering 550 to 650 HLA-typed donors comprised 300 to 350 gigabases of sequencing data and tens of millions of unique TCR sequences. Typing coverage varied by locus: 629-630 donors for A, B, C, DRB1 and DQB1; roughly 520 for DQA1; about 590 for DPA1; around 450 for DPB1. The study aimed to test whether signatures of past pathogen exposure could be identified by cataloging public T cell receptors. Class I and class II HLA loci were covered by the typing at four-digit resolution. The genetic ancestry cluster associated with self-reported Caucasian donors included 65% to 90% of the roughly 390 genotyped donors. In the later analysis, no new phenotypic data were used to find candidate immune exposures; instead, reliance was placed on TCR beta sequences and their occurrence across donors. In addition to the first cohort of 666 subjects, a separate validation cohort of about 120 different subjects was used. Every discovery cohort repertoire had been produced on one sequencing platform. A handful of DR-DQ haplotypes were treated as single units for association and clustering because of strong linkage in the cohort. In a later genetic analysis, genome-wide SNP genotypes for about three fifths of the roughly 670 donors were used, and that subset was treated as a discovery cohort. A later analysis re-examined previously published TCR beta repertoires from just over 650 donors and added high-resolution HLA genotyping to investigate patterns of TCR occurrence. Among 300 to 500 genotyped donors of the cohort, an average of around 250,000 unique TCR beta nucleotide sequences was sequenced per donor, of which roughly 17% were non-productive. High-throughput TCR immunosequencing, statistical association of individual TCRs with disease status, and machine learning were combined to predict cytomegalovirus infection status.

The cohort comprised fewer than 700 healthy bone marrow donors. All cohort members were sampled while nominally healthy, although unrecorded immune exposures were likely present. The donor tested CMV seronegative and was one of the 352 seronegative cohort members. A peripheral blood sample was provided by each donor, and peripheral blood mononuclear cells were used for TCR beta sequencing. The Qiagen DNeasy Blood Extraction Kit was used to extract genomic DNA from the blood cell samples. There are 16 amino acids in the CDR3, from cysteine to phenylalanine inclusive. CDR3 DNA only is kept here, 48 bases in frame from base 1. CDR1 SGHNT and CDR2 YYREEE were looked up in the germline V gene (reference sequence). From V the trimming removes 0 bases and from J it removes 4 bases, while the gene matches leave 8 bases of the junction unaccounted for. Summary of the overall study and its limitations: A group of highly shared sequence variants was considered likely to be a technical artifact of the sequencing pipeline. In vitro tests confirmed that a few of the cytomegalovirus-associated TCR beta chains recognize cytomegalovirus antigens. Compared with equally common non-associated chains, HLA-associated TCR beta chains in a later analysis were more clonally expanded and had lower generation probabilities. A further reported finding was that TCR beta sequences accurately predicted the HLA-A and HLA-B alleles for most subjects in the first cohort. Most TCR sequences were seen in very few donors, while some public TCRs were found in many individuals. Broadly in line with IMGT annotations, most TCR beta V segments showed up in productive rearrangements about 87% or about 30% of the time in an earlier analysis of several hundred of the donors. Several of the top co-occurrence clusters appeared to be linked to parvovirus B19, influenza, CMV and Epstein-Barr virus, according to a later analysis. The only immune exposure information available for the cohort was CMV serostatus. Correlated functional status among segregating V segments might reflect linkage disequilibrium, but an unknown experimental factor could not be ruled out. The 87-base-pair reads could not distinguish some IMGT-functional V segments, including TRBV6-2 and TRBV6-3, so those segments were excluded. A later genetic analysis reported fewer N-insertions in productive TCRs among donors in an Asian-associated ancestry cluster than the approximately 700-donor mean. In a later analysis, 15,000 to 20,000 TCR beta sequences were associated with specific HLA alleles at a false discovery rate of 0.05. The cohort was sequenced for TCR beta chains only, and without alpha or paired-chain data the features that could be detected were limited. The authors suggested that the approach could potentially be generalized to other disease states and immunological phenotypes. In a later genetic analysis, a missense DCLRE1C variant was associated with V-gene and J-gene trimming of TCR beta chains, and the association was replicated in an independent cohort. Because HLA typing was unavailable for some donors at each locus, only the typed subset was used in association tests. Because counts were too low, seventeen rarely observed V segments, including chromosome 9 orphons, were excluded from the earlier analysis of roughly 580 of the donors. In a later analysis, the rate of TCR association differed among HLA loci, with DRB1 alleles having the most associated TCRs and HLA-C alleles having the fewest. In the study, approximately 160 TCR beta chains were listed as associated with cytomegalovirus. Sequencing depth was assumed to be roughly uniform across donors in the presence/absence analyses, though that assumption may not hold. When HLA alleles, especially DR and DQ, strongly co-occurred, attributing TCR associations to individual alleles was difficult. The classifier was reported to diagnose cytomegalovirus status with high specificity and sensitivity in both the original and validation cohorts. A later analysis found that most CMV-associated TCR beta chains appeared HLA-restricted, with HLA associations seemingly driven largely by CMV exposure.

The library was obtained by the immunoSEQ multiplex PCR assay. The multiplex PCR relied on a mix of 60 forward primers for TCR Vbeta segments and 13 reverse primers for TCR Jbeta segments. The CDR3 region of rearranged TCR beta genes was amplified from genomic DNA by a multiplex PCR assay. On the Illumina HiSeq System, the amplified TCR beta libraries were sequenced as 87-base-pair reads. Per the authors' processing: A later analysis counted tens of millions of unique TCR beta chains across the 666 repertoires, and some 11 million of these chains were shared by at least two donors. Raw reads were error-corrected and collapsed into unique sequences by a nearest-neighbor algorithm in which closely related sequences were merged to remove PCR and sequencing errors. V, D and J gene segments were assigned by aligning CDR3 sequences to IMGT reference sequences. For a sequence to be retained, a match of at least six nucleotides to both a V gene segment and a J gene segment was required. Rearrangements were classified as productive when the CDR3 lacked stop codons and remained in frame with V and J, and all other rearrangements were classified as non-productive. Following IMGT convention, CDR3 was defined as the stretch from the second conserved V-encoded cysteine to the conserved J-encoded phenylalanine. The earlier analysis of approximately 590 of the donors excluded any sequence lacking an unambiguous match to a single V gene segment. In an earlier analysis of 450 to 750 of the donors, a V segment was called functional when productive rearrangements were above 56.7%, and segregating when the standard deviation between donors exceeded 5%. A statistical classification framework was built for diagnosing cytomegalovirus status from the catalog of TCR beta chain sequences. V and J gene assignment, in a later analysis, came from comparing TCR nucleotide sequences with IMGT/GENE-DB human TR gene sequences. A later analysis assigned CDR3 sequences and most-parsimonious VDJ recombination scenarios with the TCRdist pipeline. In a later analysis, each TCR beta chain was defined by its CDR3 amino acid sequence together with its V-gene family, and reads without a unique V-gene family were excluded. To address suspected cross-contamination and a sequencing artifact, a later analysis removed approximately 600 highly shared, low-generation-probability nucleotide sequences. A later analysis calculated a clonal expansion index for each public chain from normalized within-repertoire ranks of inferred template counts. A later analysis computed generation probabilities with a VDJ recombination model fitted to out-of-frame rearrangements, and checked the results against IGoR. In a later analysis, TCR-TCR, TCR-HLA and TCR-CMV co-occurrence was scored with hypergeometric tests, and a repertoire-size bias correction was applied to TCR pairs. To estimate false discovery rates, a later analysis permuted the HLA or CMV assignments 20 times. In a later analysis, co-occurring TCRs were grouped using DBSCAN, and TCRdist sequence similarity was added for clustering within HLA-allele-positive subsets. For co-occurrence clustering, repertoires with fewer than 30,000 or more than 120,000 public chains were excluded, along with about five repertoires with anomalous nucleotide sharing. Held by TCRdb, this immuneACCESS table contains in-frame sequences only and omits some clones. Under half of the omission traces to an unresolved V gene where checked; the cause of the rest is unknown. The D gene and trimming were derived from the DNA, and the V and J assignments and clone size from that table. For this sample the table gives over 100,000 clones, of which approximately 87% were detected only once. Of the sample, 2% to 3% falls within the top ten clones.

What was sequenced was PBMCs. The rearranged segments are TRBV5-4 and TRBJ1-2; 8 of the junction bases match TRBD1. This TCR derives from a man aged 35-49 years in good health and CMV-seronegative. The CDR3 protein: CASSLASTGGIYGYTF. The DNA sequence follows: TGTGCCAGCAGCTTGGCGTCCACAGGGGGAATCTATGGCTACACCTTC.